This T cell receptor beta chain appears in the sequencing data of a study of multiple sclerosis patients with progressive multifocal leukoencephalopathy. Broader study findings: Whether JC virus or general immunocompromise explains the findings remained unclear. Before and during natalizumab, the clones expanded at PML already existed.

CDR3 size: 15 residues. CDR1 and CDR2 (germline): SEHNR, FQNEAQ (reference sequence). V lost 5 bases, J lost 4 bases, and 10 bases stayed unmatched. TCRdb's copy holds only in-frame clones and misses some; the assay was immunoSEQ multiplex PCR. Counted here are about 31,000 clones, 75% to 90% occurring once; the ten biggest clones make up around 12%. Described time point: time of PML onset. All patients had prior interferon beta, and all PML patients were female. T3 blood samples were collected at the time of PML onset. This clone ranks as medium-sized. Antigen: not known. The clonotype was recovered from a woman in her thirties with progressive multifocal leukoencephalopathy. Sequencing used PBMCs, obtained from a patient treated with natalizumab. The chain uses TRBV7-9 and TRBJ2-5, with TRBD2 identical over 7 bases. For the CDR3, the DNA is TGTGCCAGCAGCGAGCTTGGGACTAAGGGAGAGACCCAGTACTTC. Protein product: CASSELGTKGETQYF.